This T cell receptor (beta chain) stems from a study of tumor-infiltrating lymphocytes in oesophageal squamous cell carcinoma. Germline-derived CDR1 and CDR2 are SGHAT and FQNNGV. The CDR3 runs to 16 residues. The ends were cut back, 6 bases at V and 0 bases at J, with 15 bases in the middle. TCRdb re-called the PCR reads with MiXCR, one entry per CDR3 protein. This sample has more than 9,500 distinct CDR3 sequences, with around half found just once. This clonotype occurred many times. The origin of this receptor is a male donor with esophageal squamous cell carcinoma. The sample comprised esophageal tumor tissue. This rearrangement joins TRBV11-2 to TRBJ1-3; D may be TRBD1 (6 bases). This CDR3 reads CASRTTGGNSGNTIYF. The CDR3 region has the DNA TGTGCCAGCAGGACGACTGGGGGCAACTCTGGAAACACCATATATTTT.